Listed below are T cell receptor beta chains from one sample, sequenced in a study of blood T cell repertoires in COVID-19. TCRdb's table, derived via immunoSEQ multiplex PCR, lists solely in-frame clones and lacks some. This repertoire shows approximately 350,000 clones, roughly 87% found once; its top ten account for over 4.5%. The sequenced sample consisted of PBMCs or T cells enriched from blood (not recorded which). The receptor set was obtained from a woman aged 45 to 65 who had recovered from COVID-19. The CDR3 runs from the conserved cysteine through the conserved F or W. The D gene is left open where the match is weak. Size tells how often a clone was seen (once, few, many) or the class of an expanded clone, and some rows leave it out.

size,D,V,J,CDR3,DNA
-,TRBD1,TRBV29-1,TRBJ2-2,CSVDRGYTGELFF,TGCAGCGTTGACAGGGGGTACACCGGGGAGCTGTTTTTT
-,TRBD1,TRBV10-3,TRBJ2-7,CATEGAYEQYF,TGTGCCACAGAGGGGGCTTACGAGCAGTACTTC
-,-,TRBV13,TRBJ2-1,CASSLGAVNSYNEQFF,TGTGCCAGCAGCTTAGGGGCAGTCAACTCCTACAATGAGCAGTTCTTC
-,-,TRBV4-1,TRBJ1-4,CASSQGQGNEKLFF,TGCGCCAGCAGCCAAGGGCAGGGGAATGAAAAACTGTTTTTT
-,-,TRBV19,TRBJ1-3,CASSIPLTGNSGNTIYF,TGTGCCAGTAGTATTCCTCTCACGGGAAACTCTGGAAACACCATATATTTT
-,TRBD1,TRBV6-5,TRBJ2-7,CASSPAAQGYEQYF,TGTGCCAGCAGCCCGGCGGCACAGGGGTACGAGCAGTACTTC
few,-,TRBV19,TRBJ1-1,CASSSQGGTEAFF,TGTGCCAGTAGTAGCCAGGGTGGCACTGAAGCTTTCTTT
-,-,TRBV6-5,TRBJ2-2,CASSYSLADTGELFF,TGTGCCAGCAGTTACTCTTTAGCGGACACCGGGGAGCTGTTTTTT
-,-,TRBV6-1,TRBJ2-2,CASSEAPRENTGELFF,TGTGCCAGCAGTGAAGCCCCCAGGGAAAACACCGGGGAGCTGTTTTTT
-,-,TRBV4-2,TRBJ2-5,CASSQDPAVYQETQYF,TGTGCCAGCAGCCAAGATCCCGCGGTGTACCAAGAGACCCAGTACTTC
-,-,TRBV20-1,TRBJ1-2,CSNGGDTRETF,TGCAGCAATGGGGGGGATACGCGCGAAACCTTC
-,-,TRBV11-2,TRBJ1-2,CASSLDAIGYGYTF,TGTGCCAGCAGCTTAGATGCTATTGGCTATGGCTACACCTTC
-,-,TRBV5-1,TRBJ1-6,CASSLSRRIDSPLHF,TGCGCCAGCAGCTTGAGCAGGCGAATTGATTCACCCCTCCACTTT
-,TRBD1,TRBV18,TRBJ1-3,CASSPRARGSSGNTIYF,TGTGCCAGCTCACCCCGAGCCAGGGGGAGCTCTGGAAACACCATATATTTT
-,-,TRBV7-2,TRBJ2-7,CASSLEPSSYEQYF,TGTGCCAGCAGCTTAGAGCCCTCCTCCTACGAGCAGTACTTC
few,-,TRBV6-5,TRBJ1-1,CASSYSKVQGAEAFF,TGTGCCAGCAGTTACTCGAAAGTACAGGGCGCTGAAGCTTTCTTT
-,TRBD1,TRBV19,TRBJ2-6,CASHGTAGANVLTF,TGTGCCAGCCATGGGACAGCTGGGGCCAACGTCCTGACTTTC
-,-,TRBV6-5,TRBJ1-2,CASSYARGSNYGYTF,TGTGCCAGCAGTTATGCTCGAGGTTCTAACTATGGCTACACCTTC
-,-,TRBV12-3/TRBV12-4,TRBJ1-1,CASSLGGPGEAFF,TGTGCCAGCAGTTTAGGGGGGCCTGGTGAAGCTTTCTTT
-,-,TRBV19,TRBJ2-1,CASRLGGSGSGNEQFF,TGTGCCAGTAGGCTCGGGGGATCCGGCTCCGGGAATGAGCAGTTCTTC
-,TRBD1,TRBV7-9,TRBJ2-3,CASSFGQGTDTQYF,TGTGCCAGCAGCTTCGGACAGGGCACAGATACGCAGTATTTT
-,TRBD2,TRBV5-1,TRBJ2-5,CASSSGLAETQYF,TGCGCCAGCAGCTCGGGACTAGCTGAGACCCAGTACTTC
-,TRBD1,TRBV19,TRBJ2-2,CASSRETGAANTGELFF,TGTGCCAGTAGTAGGGAGACAGGGGCCGCGAACACCGGGGAGCTGTTTTTT